The 31 T cell receptor beta chains below come from one sample, sequenced in a study of CD8+CD57+ T cells in acquired aplastic anemia. Genomic DNA provided the template from which TCR beta VDJ and CDR3 profiles were obtained. TCRdb reanalysed the reads using MiXCR and keeps one entry per CDR3 protein. The sample includes about 220,000 distinct CDR3 sequences, 30% to 40% of them seen just once. Material: sorted CD4+, CD8+, or CD8+CD57+ T cells (not recorded which) from PBMCs. The receptors were gathered from a human donor in good health, serving as a control.

This clonotype was found many times. The chain links TRBV5-1 to TRBJ1-6; 9 nucleotides agree with TRBD1. Per the germline V gene, CDR1 is SGHRS and CDR2 is YFSETQ. V dropped 4 bases and J dropped 11; count of bases not matched to a gene: 10. The CDR3 totals 15 residues. The CDR3 coding sequence is TGCGCCAGCAGCGGGACGGGACAGGGAGGTGCACCCCTCCACTTT. Translation gives CASSGTGQGGAPLHF.

V gene TRBV2 combines with J gene TRBJ2-7; 8 bases map to TRBD1. The CDR3 has 13 amino acids. Germline loops: CDR1 SNHLY, CDR2 FYNNEI. V lost 10 bases and J lost 4; bases outside the gene matches: 9. CDR3 DNA: TGTGCCACCAGCAGGACAGGGAGATACGAGCAGTACTTC. It specifies CATSRTGRYEQYF.

The chain combines TRBV10-3 with TRBJ2-7, with TRBD2 as a possible D gene (6 bases). Trimming cost V 2 bases and J 7 bases, with 9 bases left between them. The germline V gene encodes CDR1 ENHRY and CDR2 SYGVKD. The CDR3 has 12 residues. Written as DNA, the CDR3 is TGTGCCATCAGTGAGGACGCGGGGGAGCAGTACTTC. Translation: CAISEDAGEQYF.

This clonotype was counted ten times or more. The chain uses TRBV2 and TRBJ2-2; D is possibly TRBD2 (7 bases). The length of the CDR3 is 13 residues. Germline loops: CDR1 SNHLY, CDR2 FYNNEI. The CDR3 protein is CVASGTRSGELFF. DNA of the CDR3: TGTGTTGCAAGCGGGACAAGGAGCGGGGAGCTGTTTTTT.

This clonotype has a count of ten or more. This chain uses TRBV7-2 with TRBJ2-7; weak D call: TRBD2 (6 bases). V gave up 0 bases and J gave up 4 bases, with 10 bases separating them. Germline V gene data show CDR1 as SGHTA and CDR2 as FQGNSA. The CDR3 extends over 14 amino acids. CDR3 in amino acids: CASSLAGTDYEQYF. In DNA form, the CDR3 reads TGTGCCAGCAGCTTAGCCGGGACTGATTACGAGCAGTACTTC.

This clonotype showed up many times. The rearrangement links TRBV4-1 to TRBJ1-4, with TRBD1 matching over 9 bases. The V gene end was trimmed by 1 base and the J gene end by 7 bases; junction bases not matched to a gene: 7. CDR3 size: 16 residues. Germline V gene data show CDR1 as MGHRA and CDR2 as YSYEKL. This CDR3 is CASSQAFTGGTEKLFF. In DNA, the CDR3 is TGCGCCAGCAGCCAAGCCTTCACAGGGGGCACTGAAAAACTGTTTTTT.

The gene calls are TRBV30 and TRBJ1-5; D gene unclear. V was cut by 3 bases and J by 5 bases, with 17 bases left in between. The germline gives CDR1 GTSNPN, CDR2 SVGIG (reference sequence). This CDR3 is built from 15 residues. Written as DNA, the CDR3 is TGTGCCTGGAGAGGGAGAGCGAGGAGGGATCAGCCCCAGCATTTT. It codes for CAWRGRARRDQPQHF.

The chain carries TRBV29-1 and TRBJ2-2; D is ambiguous. The CDR3 totals 11 residues. V was trimmed by 1 base and J by 7 bases, leaving 4 bases between them. Germline CDR1 SQVTM, CDR2 ANQGSEA. The CDR3 DNA is TGCAGCGTTGAAGGTGTCGGGGAGCTGTTTTTT. It is translated as CSVEGVGELFF.

This chain joins TRBV19 and TRBJ2-3; 7 bases line up with TRBD2. The junction had 10 bases not matched to a gene; V was cut back by 7 bases and J by 0 bases. The CDR3 loop spans 16 amino acids. Germline V gives CDR1 LNHDA, CDR2 SQIVND (reference sequence). The CDR3 DNA reads TGTGCCAGTACGCTAGGAGGGAGGGCTAGCACAGATACGCAGTATTTT. Its protein is CASTLGGRASTDTQYF.

The chain uses TRBV2 and TRBJ1-5; D might be TRBD1 (5 bases). V gave up 9 bases and J gave up 5 bases, with 20 bases separating them. CDR1 and CDR2 (germline): SNHLY, FYNNEI. The length of the CDR3 is 15 residues. The CDR3 DNA sequence: TGTGCCAGTAGGAGCAGAGGGGAAAGCGATCAGCCCCAGCATTTT. Residues: CASRSRGESDQPQHF.

V usage is TRBV7-7 and J usage is TRBJ2-7; D is undetermined. Trimming took 5 bases from V and 7 from J, leaving 15 bases between them. Germline V gene data show CDR1 as SSHAT and CDR2 as FNYEAQ (reference sequence). The CDR3 spans 13 residues. The CDR3 bases are TGTGCCAGCAGCGTAGGGCCTTTGAATGAGCAGTACTTC. Its protein product is CASSVGPLNEQYF.

This clonotype occurred many times. This chain links TRBV7-2 with TRBJ2-7; D ambiguous. The CDR3 spans 11 residues. CDR1 and CDR2 (germline): SGHTA, FQGNSA. The V and J ends lost 5 bases and 5 bases respectively, with 7 bases between them. CDR3 sequence: CASSRNHEQYF. In nucleotides, the CDR3 is TGTGCCAGCAGCCGGAATCACGAGCAGTACTTC. Full variable domain (rest looked up from reference TRBV7-2 and TRBJ2-7): GAGVSQSPSNKVTEKGKDVELRCDPISGHTALYWYRQSLGQGLEFLIYFQGNSAPDKSGLPSDRFSAERTGGSVSTLTIQRTQQEDSAVYLCASSRNHEQYFGPGTRLTVT.

This clonotype was found many times. V is TRBV24-1 and J is TRBJ1-3, with TRBD1 matching 7 bases. Germline loops: CDR1 KGHDR, CDR2 SFDVKD. This CDR3 is 19 amino acids long. V lost 1 base and J lost 1; bases outside the gene matches: 12. In DNA form, the CDR3 reads TGTGCCACCAGTGATTTAGTTAGATCGGGGACAGAGTCTGGAAACACCATATATTTT. Its translation: CATSDLVRSGTESGNTIYF.

The chain carries TRBV28 and TRBJ1-1; 7 bases map to TRBD1. Trimming removed 5 bases from V and 4 bases from J; junction bases left unmatched: 7. In germline, CDR1 is MDHEN, CDR2 SYDVKM. The CDR3 runs 14 residues. Written as DNA, the CDR3 is TGTGCCAGCAGTCCCGTCGACAGGGTCACTGAAGCTTTCTTT. It encodes CASSPVDRVTEAFF.

The genes are TRBV20-1 and TRBJ2-1; 13 nucleotides agree with TRBD2. The CDR3 loop spans 14 amino acids. V was pared by 2 bases and J by 9 bases, with 4 bases of the junction left unmatched. Looked up from germline, CDR1 is DFQATT and CDR2 is SNEGSKA (reference sequence). The CDR3 loop reads CSARQGLAGSEQFF. DNA for the CDR3: TGCAGTGCTAGACAGGGACTAGCGGGAAGTGAGCAGTTCTTC.

Points on this clonotype: A clone one base away is much larger, so this may be a read error. J is TRBJ2-5 and V is TRBV7-6; the D gene could be TRBD1 or TRBD2 (5 bases each). Germline V gene sequence: CDR1 SGHVS, CDR2 FNYEAQ. This CDR3 comprises 15 residues. Deletions cut 1 base from V and 2 bases from J, with 11 bases between. CDR3 sequence reads: CASSLGVEGQETQYF. Here the CDR3 DNA reads TGTGCCAGCAGCTTAGGTGTAGAGGGGCAAGAGACCCAGTACTTC.

About this clonotype itself: The junction does not match germline at one end; this may be a read error. The rearrangement uses TRBV10-3 and TRBJ1-2; 7 nucleotides match TRBD1. Germline CDR1 is ENHRY and CDR2 is SYGVKD. The CDR3 is 15 amino acids. CDR3 sequence reads: CASSLWDRLYYGYTF. The CDR3, as DNA: TGTGCCAGCAGTTTATGGGACAGACTCTACTATGGCTACACCTTC.

This clonotype was seen only a few times. The V gene is TRBV20-1, the J gene TRBJ2-3; perhaps TRBD2 as D (5 bases). This CDR3 comprises 15 residues. Germline CDR1 and CDR2: DFQATT and SNEGSKA (reference sequence). Trimming removed 3 bases at V and 2 bases at J, with 15 bases between. CDR3 sequence (DNA): TGCAGTGCTAGCGGACGAACTAGTAACACAGATACGCAGTATTTT. Amino acid sequence: CSASGRTSNTDTQYF.

This clonotype was detected once. The gene calls are TRBV15 and TRBJ1-5, with 7 bases aligning to TRBD1. Germline V gives CDR1 LNHNV, CDR2 YYDKDF (reference sequence). Trimming removed 5 bases from V and 0 bases from J; junction bases left unmatched: 4. The CDR3 extends over 15 amino acids. The CDR3 DNA follows: TGTGCCACCAGCTGGACAGGTGATAGCAATCAGCCCCAGCATTTT. This translates into CATSWTGDSNQPQHF.

Note on this clonotype: The CDR3 ends on some other residue instead of the conserved phenylalanine or tryptophan, so this is likely a read error. The DNA is omitted, as the CDR3 cannot be located on it reliably, and the CDR3 follows TCRdb's listing. The chain has TRBV29-1 and TRBJ1-4. The CDR3 length is 9 residues, termini included. Germline CDR1 is SQVTM and CDR2 is ANQGSEA. The CDR3 loop reads CSVEVGGYY.

This clonotype has a count of ten or more. The chain combines TRBV9 with TRBJ2-1; 7 bases are shared with TRBD2. Germline assignment: CDR1 SGDLS and CDR2 YYNGEE. The trim removed 0 bases at V and 4 bases at J, leaving 4 bases unmatched. This CDR3 region has 15 residues. In nucleotides, the CDR3 is TGTGCCAGCAGCGTAGCCGGGACTAAATACAATGAGCAGTTCTTC. This gives the protein CASSVAGTKYNEQFF.

For this clonotype: An end of the junction differs from the germline gene, which may be a read error. This chain joins TRBV7-3 and TRBJ1-2; D is ambiguous. This CDR3 comprises 16 residues. Germline V gives CDR1 SGHTA, CDR2 FQGTGA. CDR3 DNA sequence: TGTGCCAGCAGCTCAGTGGGCGGCATCCGGACCTATGGCCACACCTTC. This gives the protein CASSSVGGIRTYGHTF.

This clonotype was seen many times. This chain joins TRBV5-1 and TRBJ2-3, with D perhaps assigned TRBD1 or TRBD2 (5 bases each). There are 14 residues in the CDR3. From germline, CDR1 is SGHRS and CDR2 YFSETQ. V shed 4 bases and J shed 5 bases, with 14 bases lying between them. CDR3 sequence (DNA): TGCGCCAGCAGCGCGGCGGGCAGGGAAGATACGCAGTATTTT. Amino acids: CASSAAGREDTQYF.

CDR3 amino acids: CASSLVGVGGHPNYNEQFF. The CDR3 nucleotides are TGTGCCAGCAGCTTAGTGGGGGTGGGGGGGCACCCGAATTACAATGAGCAGTTCTTC. The J gene is TRBJ2-1, the V gene TRBV11-1, with a weak D call TRBD2 (7 bases). Germline CDR1 is SGHAT and CDR2 is FQDESV (reference sequence). V was cut by 1 base and J by 4 bases, with 23 bases left in between. This CDR3 is 19 amino acids long.

This clonotype was seen a handful of times. At one end, the junction sequence differs from germline, possibly due to a read error. V usage is TRBV5-1 and J usage is TRBJ2-3, with D tentatively TRBD2 (8 bases). The CDR3 is 16 amino acids. CDR1 and CDR2 from the germline V gene are SGHRS and YFSETQ. The chain's CDR3 is CASSSLAGIGTDTRYF. DNA for the CDR3: TGCGCCAGCAGCTCCTTAGCGGGAATCGGGACAGATACGCGGTATTTT.

Worth noting for this clonotype: This may stem from a read error, because a much larger clone lies one nucleotide away. The V and J genes are TRBV5-4 and TRBJ1-2; no firm D call. Per the germline V gene, CDR1 is SGHNT and CDR2 is YYREEE (reference sequence). The CDR3 runs 12 residues. V was pared by 2 bases and J by 5 bases, with 7 bases between. CDR3 coding DNA: TGTGCCAGCAGCTTATTATCGTATGGCTACACCTTC. This gives the protein CASSLLSYGYTF.

In the case of this clonotype: One end of the junction is discordant with germline, which a read error may explain. The rearrangement joins TRBV18 to TRBJ2-7; D ambiguous. CDR3 length: 13 residues. Looked up from germline, CDR1 is KGHSH and CDR2 is LQKENI. CDR3 sequence: CASSALSSYGQYF. The CDR3 DNA reads as TGTGCCAGCTCCGCCTTAAGCTCCTACGGGCAGTACTTC.

Regarding this clonotype: A read error may be the cause here, since a much bigger clone is one base away. This rearrangement joins TRBV7-8 to TRBJ2-7; 10 positions agree with TRBD2. The CDR3 covers 16 residues. Germline V gene lookup returns CDR1 SGHVS and CDR2 FQNEAQ. V trimming: 4 bases; J trimming: 5 bases; junction bases outside the gene matches: 11. DNA for the CDR3: TGTGCCAGCAGCTCGGGACCAGCGGGAGGGCCCCACGAGCAGTACTTC. It yields the protein CASSSGPAGGPHEQYF.

On this clonotype: This may stem from a read error, because a much larger clone lies one nucleotide away. This sequence joins TRBV7-9 and TRBJ1-1; D is undetermined. In germline, CDR1 is SEHNR, CDR2 FQNEAQ (reference sequence). The length of the CDR3 is 13 residues. V was cut by 7 bases and J by 0 bases, with 9 bases left in between. The DNA for the CDR3 is TGTGCCAGCATCCTTGACATGAACACTGAAGCTTTCTTT. This translates into CASILDMNTEAFF.

This clonotype was found many times. The V call is TRBV2, the J call TRBJ2-2; the D gene could be TRBD1 or TRBD2 (5 bases each). The CDR3 contains 14 residues. V was shortened by 6 bases and J by 5 bases, with 13 bases between the two germline ends. Germline V gene lookup returns CDR1 SNHLY and CDR2 FYNNEI. In DNA, the CDR3 is TGTGCCAGCAGCCCCGGGACGGCGACCGGGGAGCTGTTTTTT. Translated: CASSPGTATGELFF.

This sequence joins TRBV20-1 and TRBJ1-1; D not certain. From germline, CDR1 is DFQATT and CDR2 SNEGSKA (reference sequence). This CDR3 has 12 amino acids. Trimming shortened V by 6 bases and J by 3 bases, and 11 bases separated the two germline ends. In nucleotides, the CDR3 is TGCAGTGCCCTACGGGGAGACACTGAAGCTTTCTTT. Translated, it gives CSALRGDTEAFF.